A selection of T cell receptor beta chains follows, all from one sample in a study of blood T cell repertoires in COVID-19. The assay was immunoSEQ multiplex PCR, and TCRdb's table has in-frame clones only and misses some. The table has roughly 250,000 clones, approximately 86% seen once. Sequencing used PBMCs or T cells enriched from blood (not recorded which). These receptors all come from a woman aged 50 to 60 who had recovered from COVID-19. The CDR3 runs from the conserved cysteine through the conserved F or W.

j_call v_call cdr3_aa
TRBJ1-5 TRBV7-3 CASSLQSNQPQHF
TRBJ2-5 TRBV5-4 CASSSTAGIQETQYF
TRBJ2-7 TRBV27 CASSLAASYEQYF
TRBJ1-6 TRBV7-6 CASSLGKGYNSPLHF
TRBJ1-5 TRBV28 CASCGYSNQPQHF
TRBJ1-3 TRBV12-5 CASGSTVKGNTIYF
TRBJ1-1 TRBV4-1 CASSDRGTEAFF
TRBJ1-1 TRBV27 CASSFSMNTEAFF
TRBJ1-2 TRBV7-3 CASSLNSVGTGLSGYTF
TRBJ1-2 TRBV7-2 CASSSQGHGYTF
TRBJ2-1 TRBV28 CASSLGLAGVDPFF
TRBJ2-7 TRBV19 CASSRRTGTSSYEQYF
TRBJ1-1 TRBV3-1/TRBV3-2 CASSHPPGFTEAFF
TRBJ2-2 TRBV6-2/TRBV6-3 CASSDGLAGGTGELFF
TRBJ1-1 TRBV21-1 CASSSRARQGVKHRGNTEAFF
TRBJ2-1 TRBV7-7 CASSLAGSTGNEQFF
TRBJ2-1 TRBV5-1 CASSLGTISYNEQFF
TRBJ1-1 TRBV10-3 CAIRPRLGETEAFF
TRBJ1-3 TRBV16 CASSQLPGEGNTIYF
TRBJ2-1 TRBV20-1 CSASRRSGRIYNEQFF
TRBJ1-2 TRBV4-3 CASSPSGTGSAYGYTF
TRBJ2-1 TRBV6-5 CASTSAGAYNEQFF
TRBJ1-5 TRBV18 CASSSSFGGGQPQHF
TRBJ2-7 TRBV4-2 CASSQEGTPTYEQYF
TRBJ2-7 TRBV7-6 CASSLATSGALSEQYF
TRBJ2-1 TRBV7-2 CASSLGVGAYNEQFF
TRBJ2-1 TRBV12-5 CASDPGIASYNEQFF
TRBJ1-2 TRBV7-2 CASSPRLDRGNGYTF
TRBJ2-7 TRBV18 CASSPSGTRQSRQYF
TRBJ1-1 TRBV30 CAWRFGGPNTEAFF
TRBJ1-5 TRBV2 CASSREGNQPQHF
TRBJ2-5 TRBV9 CASSAWGQRETQYF
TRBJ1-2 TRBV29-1 CSVPSETGDGYTF
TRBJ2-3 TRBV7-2 CASSFRETDTQYF
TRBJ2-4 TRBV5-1 CASSLQGAIQYF
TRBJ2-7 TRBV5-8 CASSNGGTSGYEQYF
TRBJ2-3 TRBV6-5 CASSGLAGALDTQYF
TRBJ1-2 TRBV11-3 CASSLRQGSANYGYTF
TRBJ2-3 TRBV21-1 CASSSTGGLAGSTDTQYF
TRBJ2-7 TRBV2 CASMVEGEAYEQYF
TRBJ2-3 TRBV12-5 CASGRAGNTDTQYF
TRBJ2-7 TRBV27 CASSGQGALEQYF
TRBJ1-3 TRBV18 CASSPPQGYKGNTIYF
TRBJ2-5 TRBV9 CASSVEPSGAGRETQYF
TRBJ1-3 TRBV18 CASSPPSGISGNTIYF
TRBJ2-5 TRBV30 CAWSVLGVWETQYF
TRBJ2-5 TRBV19 CASSRLAGDQETQYF
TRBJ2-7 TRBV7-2 CASSYSRGIYEQYF
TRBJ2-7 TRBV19 CASSGKDRDVDEQYF
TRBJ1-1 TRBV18 CASSPRTGSNTEAFF
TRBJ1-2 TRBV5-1 CASRPDSRNYGYTF
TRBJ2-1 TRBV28 CASSLPPSMNNEQFF
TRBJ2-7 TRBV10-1 CACRGGTTSYEQYF
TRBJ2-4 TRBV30 CAWSVGRLAKNIQYF
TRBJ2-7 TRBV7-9 CASRLAGGDYEQYF